Below are 14 T cell receptor beta chains sequenced from a single sample in a study of blood T cell repertoires in COVID-19. Assay used: immunoSEQ multiplex PCR; TCRdb lists only in-frame clones, some missing. The sample consists of about 91,000 clones, roughly four fifths of them appearing once. Material: peripheral blood. The receptor set was obtained from a man aged 50-59 years with active or convalescent COVID-19.

This clone has just a few counts. V usage is TRBV6-1 and J usage is TRBJ2-3, with 11 bases identical to TRBD2. V gave up 4 bases and J gave up 2 bases; unmatched junction bases: 5. CDR1 MNHNS and CDR2 SASEGT come from the germline V gene. CDR3 size: 16 residues. The CDR3 DNA is TGTGCCAGCAGTGCGCTAGCGGGGGGCCACACAGATACGCAGTATTTT. Translating it yields CASSALAGGHTDTQYF.

The gene calls are TRBV6-6 and TRBJ2-1, with TRBD2 matching 12 bases. This CDR3 region has 16 residues. Germline V gene sequence: CDR1 MNHNY, CDR2 SVGAGI (reference sequence). With V trimmed by 5 bases and J by 3 bases, 5 bases remained unmatched. This CDR3 reads CASSTRTSGVYNEQFF. The CDR3 DNA follows: TGTGCCAGCAGTACGCGGACTAGCGGGGTCTACAATGAGCAGTTCTTC.

This chain joins TRBV7-2 and TRBJ2-5, with TRBD1 matching 8 bases. Per germline, CDR1 SGHTA and CDR2 FQGNSA. The CDR3 is 15 residues long. The V and J ends lost 7 bases and 1 base, in that order; junction bases with no gene match: 8. The CDR3 DNA is TGTGCCAGCACCAAAATGGGACAGGTCCAAGAGACCCAGTACTTC. Protein sequence: CASTKMGQVQETQYF.

This chain connects TRBV12-3 or TRBV12-4 to TRBJ1-1; 7 bases are shared with TRBD1. This CDR3 region has 13 residues. V was clipped by 6 bases and J by 2 bases; unmatched bases: 3. Here the CDR3 reads CASRRTGNTEAFF. DNA of the CDR3: TGTGCCAGCAGAAGGACAGGAAACACTGAAGCTTTCTTT.

The chain recombines TRBV7-2 with TRBJ2-1, with D possibly being TRBD1 (5 bases). Trimming cost V 8 bases and J 6 bases, with 23 bases left between them. The CDR3 is 16 residues long. Germline-derived CDR1 and CDR2 are SGHTA and FQGNSA. CDR3 nucleotides: TGTGCCAGCTCCAGGGTAGGGGCCTCAACCTCCAATGAGCAGTTCTTC. It codes for CASSRVGASTSNEQFF.

The V call is TRBV11-2, the J call TRBJ1-5; TRBD1 is a possible D gene (5 bases). Germline loops: CDR1 SGHAT, CDR2 FQNNGV. The CDR3 runs 16 residues. V was trimmed by 5 bases and J by 4 bases, leaving 18 bases between them. For the CDR3, the DNA is TGTGCCAGCAGCCCGCCAAGCAGGGAGGCTAATCAGCCCCAGCATTTT. This translates into CASSPPSREANQPQHF.

V is TRBV28 and J is TRBJ1-1; a weak D match, TRBD1 (6 bases). V was pared by 1 base and J by 1 base, with 19 bases between. This CDR3 spans 18 amino acids. CDR1 MDHEN and CDR2 SYDVKM come from the germline V gene. The CDR3 loop is CASSLFGLAGVSNTEAFF. CDR3 sequence (DNA): TGTGCCAGCAGTTTATTCGGTTTGGCAGGGGTCTCGAACACTGAAGCTTTCTTT.

The rearrangement joins TRBV5-1 to TRBJ1-6; TRBD1 matches 7 bases. J gave up 8 bases and V 3 bases, and 11 bases lay outside the gene matches. Germline CDR1 reads SGHRS; CDR2 reads YFSETQ. This CDR3 spans 16 amino acids. The CDR3 coding sequence is TGCGCCAGCAGCTCCCTGGGACAGACGAGAGATTCACCCCTCCACTTT. This sequence encodes CASSSLGQTRDSPLHF.

The J gene is TRBJ1-2, the V gene TRBV6-1, with a possible D match to TRBD1 (5 bases). Per the germline V gene, CDR1 is MNHNS and CDR2 is SASEGT. The V end lost 3 bases, the J end lost 7 bases, and 12 bases lay between the germline ends. CDR3 length: 13 residues. CDR3 loop: CASSDQGIGGYTF. The CDR3 DNA reads as TGTGCCAGCAGTGACCAGGGTATCGGTGGCTACACCTTC.

The CDR3 bases are TGTGCCTGGGGGGCTGGCTACAATGAGCAGTTCTTC. Encoded protein: CAWGAGYNEQFF. The V gene is TRBV30, the J gene TRBJ2-1, with D perhaps matching TRBD1 (5 bases). Germline CDR1 GTSNPN, CDR2 SVGIG (reference sequence). V was trimmed by 5 bases and J by 3 bases, leaving 8 bases between them. The CDR3 has 12 amino acids.

The CDR3: CASRSGWETQYF. CDR3 nucleotides: TGTGCCAGCAGGTCGGGATGGGAGACCCAGTACTTC. This sequence joins TRBV6-5 and TRBJ2-5, with a possible D match to TRBD2 (5 bases). Germline V lookup: CDR1 MNHEY, CDR2 SVGAGI. V dropped 6 bases and J dropped 5 bases, with 10 bases sitting between them. The CDR3 covers 12 residues.

This chain connects TRBV9 to TRBJ2-2, with D possibly matching TRBD2 (6 bases). This CDR3 is built from 15 residues. The V gene lost 4 bases and the J gene lost 2 bases, with 12 bases spanning the gap. The germline V gene encodes CDR1 SGDLS and CDR2 YYNGEE. The CDR3 bases are TGTGCCAGCAGCCCCGGGACTTATAACACCGGGGAGCTGTTTTTT. It translates to CASSPGTYNTGELFF.

The V call is TRBV4-3, the J call TRBJ1-2, with D perhaps matching TRBD1 (6 bases). V was cut by 1 base and J by 3 bases, with 9 bases left in between. The length of the CDR3 is 14 residues. Germline CDR1 is LGHNA and CDR2 is YSLEER. CDR3 region: CASSQVGGDYGYTF. CDR3 nucleotide sequence: TGCGCCAGCAGCCAAGTAGGGGGAGACTATGGCTACACCTTC.

The chain combines TRBV15 with TRBJ2-7; 10 positions match TRBD1. Trimming took 0 bases from V and 5 from J; bases not matched to a gene: 7. The germline V gene has CDR1 LNHNV and CDR2 YYDKDF (reference sequence). The CDR3 consists of 16 residues. The CDR3 DNA reads as TGTGCCACCAGCAGAGATCTCGGGACAGGGGCCCACGAGCAGTACGTC. Translated: CATSRDLGTGAHEQYV.